These 31 T cell receptor beta chains were all obtained from the same sample, sequenced in a study of blood T cell repertoires in COVID-19. This table comes from immunoSEQ multiplex PCR, and its TCRdb copy is limited to in-frame clones, with some not included. The repertoire holds tens of thousands of clones, with about four fifths as singletons. The sample taken for sequencing was peripheral blood. Every receptor here comes from a man between 70 and 80 years old who had recovered from COVID-19.

This chain links TRBV5-5 with TRBJ2-3; D possibly corresponds to TRBD1 (6 bases). V was pared by 4 bases and J by 2 bases, with 23 bases between. The CDR3 is 18 amino acids. Germline V lookup: CDR1 SGHKS, CDR2 YYEKEE (reference sequence). The CDR3 region is CASSRSIATGMITDTQYF. The CDR3, as DNA: TGTGCCAGCAGCCGGTCGATCGCCACAGGGATGATCACAGATACGCAGTATTTT.

This clone was found a few times. CDR3 sequence reads: CASMRTSSYGYTF. The CDR3 DNA sequence: TGTGCCAGTATGAGGACAAGCAGCTATGGCTACACCTTC. The chain has TRBV19 and TRBJ1-2; maybe TRBD1 (5 bases). Trimming removed 7 bases from V and 4 bases from J, with 13 bases in between. CDR1 is LNHDA and CDR2 is SQIVND in the germline V gene (reference sequence). CDR3 length equals 13 residues.

The J gene is TRBJ1-1, the V gene TRBV6-1; the D is unclear. The CDR3 runs to 13 residues. V dropped 2 bases and J dropped 1 base, with 5 bases sitting between them. Germline loops: CDR1 MNHNS, CDR2 SASEGT. CDR3: CASSEPGNTEAFF. The CDR3 DNA reads TGTGCCAGCAGTGAACCCGGGAACACTGAAGCTTTCTTT.

This chain uses TRBV7-2 with TRBJ2-7; 10 bases line up with TRBD2. The CDR3 is made up of 15 amino acids. CDR1 is SGHTA, CDR2 FQGNSA, per germline. The ends lost 4 bases at V and 2 bases at J; junction bases unmatched: 5. CDR3 nucleotides: TGTGCCAGCAGCTACCTAGCGGGGGAAACCTACGAGCAGTACTTC. It encodes CASSYLAGETYEQYF.

The chain carries TRBV7-9 and TRBJ1-6, with D uncertain. Germline CDR1 is SEHNR and CDR2 is FQNEAQ (reference sequence). The V end lost 3 bases, the J end lost 4 bases, and 16 bases lay between the germline ends. The CDR3 runs 17 residues. The CDR3, as DNA: TGTGCCAGCAGCTTGGCCGGGCCCTCGGGGTATAATTCACCCCTCCACTTT. It is translated as CASSLAGPSGYNSPLHF.

The chain combines TRBV11-2 with TRBJ2-5; 9 nucleotides match TRBD2. J gave up 4 bases and V 5 bases, and 8 bases lay outside the gene matches. Germline CDR1 is SGHAT and CDR2 is FQNNGV. This CDR3 comprises 15 residues. The CDR3 nucleotides are TGTGCCAGCAGCCGAGGGACTAGCTCTAGAGAGACCCAGTACTTC. It specifies CASSRGTSSRETQYF.

The chain employs TRBV28 and TRBJ2-4; 11 bases match TRBD1. J lost 11 bases, V lost 8 bases, and 14 bases had no gene match. Germline V CDR1 and CDR2: MDHEN, SYDVKM. CDR3 size: 15 residues. The DNA for the CDR3 is TGTGCCAGCTCTTCTCACGGGGACAGGGGGGCAGTTCAGTACTTC. Amino acid sequence: CASSSHGDRGAVQYF.

The rearrangement joins TRBV2 to TRBJ1-2, with D uncertain. The CDR3 runs 13 residues. Germline CDR1 SNHLY, CDR2 FYNNEI. The germline V and J ends were trimmed by 4 bases and 4 bases, with 10 bases remaining between them. The CDR3 here is CASSGGSGYGYTF. DNA for the CDR3: TGTGCCAGCAGTGGTGGTAGTGGCTATGGCTACACCTTC.

This chain connects TRBV5-1 to TRBJ2-1; 7 nucleotides agree with TRBD2. The CDR3 totals 15 residues. Germline V gene data show CDR1 as SGHRS and CDR2 as YFSETQ. V lost 0 bases, J lost 8 bases, and 8 bases stayed unmatched. CDR3 bases: TGCGCCAGCAGCTTGGAGGGTTCTAGCGGCGATGAGCAGTTCTTC. It translates to CASSLEGSSGDEQFF.

The chain has TRBV7-9 and TRBJ2-1; 10 positions agree with TRBD2. The CDR3 is 15 amino acids. Germline assignment: CDR1 SEHNR and CDR2 FQNEAQ (reference sequence). V lost 7 bases and J lost 6; bases outside the gene matches: 9. DNA for the CDR3: TGTGCCAGCACCCCAAGCGGGGGGGCTTTCAATGAGCAGTTCTTC. Its translation is CASTPSGGAFNEQFF.

This clone is a singleton in its sample. The V and J genes are TRBV19 and TRBJ2-7; 8 nucleotides align to TRBD1. The CDR3 extends over 13 amino acids. Per the germline V gene, CDR1 is LNHDA and CDR2 is SQIVND (reference sequence). V lost 3 bases, J lost 5 bases, and 3 bases stayed unmatched. The CDR3 here is CASSIRQGNEQYF. DNA for the CDR3: TGTGCCAGTAGTATCCGACAGGGGAACGAGCAGTACTTC.

The chain is built from TRBV7-2 and TRBJ2-2; D gene ambiguous. This CDR3 has 15 amino acids. V dropped 3 bases and J dropped 0 bases, with 8 bases sitting between them. Germline loops: CDR1 SGHTA, CDR2 FQGNSA. CDR3 amino acids: CASSFRGPNTGELFF. The CDR3 DNA follows: TGTGCCAGCAGCTTTCGTGGGCCGAACACCGGGGAGCTGTTTTTT. The entire variable domain, with the rest obtained from reference TRBV7-2 and TRBJ2-2, is as follows: GAGVSQSPSNKVTEKGKDVELRCDPISGHTALYWYRQSLGQGLEFLIYFQGNSAPDKSGLPSDRFSAERTGGSVSTLTIQRTQQEDSAVYLCASSFRGPNTGELFFGEGSRLTVL.

This chain connects TRBV28 to TRBJ1-3; 7 bases match TRBD1. Trimming removed 4 bases from V and 4 bases from J; junction bases left unmatched: 4. The CDR3 runs 14 residues. The germline CDR1 and CDR2 sequences are MDHEN and SYDVKM. CDR3 amino acids: CASSYPGGGNTIYF. CDR3 DNA: TGTGCCAGCAGTTATCCAGGGGGAGGAAACACCATATATTTT.

V and J are TRBV5-1 and TRBJ2-5; D not certain. Germline CDR1 is SGHRS and CDR2 is YFSETQ. This CDR3 contains 14 residues. With 2 bases removed from V and 0 bases from J, the gap between germline ends came to 8 bases. The CDR3 nucleotides are TGCGCCAGCAGCTTAATAGAGTACCAAGAGACCCAGTACTTC. Its protein product is CASSLIEYQETQYF.

The V call is TRBV6-4, the J call TRBJ2-6, with D possibly matching TRBD1 (5 bases). Germline CDR1 is MRHNA and CDR2 is SNTAGT. The V gene lost 0 bases and the J gene lost 2 bases, with 8 bases spanning the gap. The CDR3 has 16 residues. The CDR3 spells CASSDSTAAGANVLTF. DNA of the CDR3: TGTGCCAGCAGTGACTCGACAGCCGCTGGGGCCAACGTCCTGACTTTC.

The rearrangement links TRBV7-8 to TRBJ2-3; D might be TRBD2 (6 bases). This CDR3 has 15 amino acids. Looked up from germline, CDR1 is SGHVS and CDR2 is FQNEAQ. Trimming left V 2 bases short and J 1 base short, with 10 bases between. The CDR3 coding sequence is TGTGCCAGCAGCTTATATTCGGGGGGCACAGATACGCAGTATTTT. Translating gives CASSLYSGGTDTQYF. Combining the CDR3 with reference TRBV7-8 and TRBJ2-3 gives the whole variable domain GAGVSQSPRYKVAKRGQDVALRCDPISGHVSLFWYQQALGQGPEFLTYFQNEAQLDKSGLPSDRFFAERPEGSVSTLKIQRTQQEDSAVYLCASSLYSGGTDTQYFGPGTRLTVL.

This clone appeared a few times. This rearrangement joins TRBV5-1 to TRBJ2-2; 7 positions match TRBD1. Trimming took 6 bases from V and 6 from J; bases not matched to a gene: 11. The CDR3 covers 15 residues. The germline CDR1 and CDR2 sequences are SGHRS and YFSETQ. In DNA form, the CDR3 reads TGCGCCAGCACCTCGTCGGGACAGCCTTCCGGGGAGCTGTTTTTT. Its protein product is CASTSSGQPSGELFF.

CDR3 sequence reads: CASSQGFVGADTEAFF. In DNA, the CDR3 is TGTGCCAGCAGCCAAGGCTTTGTGGGGGCAGACACTGAAGCTTTCTTT. The V gene is TRBV3-1 (or the pseudogene TRBV3-2), the J gene TRBJ1-1, with a tentative D call TRBD1 (6 bases). The CDR3 extends over 16 amino acids. The germline V gene has CDR1 LGHDT and CDR2 YNNKEL (reference sequence). Trimming pared 1 base from V and 3 bases from J, leaving 15 bases between.

This chain joins TRBV6-2 or TRBV6-3 and TRBJ1-1, with 11 bases identical to TRBD1. This CDR3 has 16 amino acids. Per the germline V gene, CDR1 is MNHEY and CDR2 is SVGEGT. V dropped 5 bases and J dropped 0; count of bases not matched to a gene: 5. The CDR3 sequence: CASSTGDRGMNTEAFF. The DNA for the CDR3 is TGTGCCAGCAGTACGGGGGACAGGGGGATGAACACTGAAGCTTTCTTT.

This clone was seen a few times. This chain connects TRBV9 to TRBJ1-5; D unclear. The length of the CDR3 is 14 residues. V lost 4 bases and J lost 1, with 9 bases in between. Germline-derived CDR1 and CDR2 are SGDLS and YYNGEE. The CDR3 nucleotides are TGTGCCAGCAGCCCAGGTACCAGCAATCAGCCCCAGCATTTT. The encoded protein is CASSPGTSNQPQHF.

This chain joins TRBV6-5 and TRBJ1-1; 8 positions agree with TRBD1. CDR1 and CDR2 from the germline V gene are MNHEY and SVGAGI. The CDR3 extends over 13 amino acids. Trimming cost V 1 base and J 6 bases; bases outside gene matches: 1. CDR3 DNA sequence: TGTGCCAGCAGTTACTTGGACAGGGCTGAAGCTTTCTTT. Translating it yields CASSYLDRAEAFF.

This clone was picked up one time. This chain connects TRBV6-5 to TRBJ2-7; the D is unclear. Germline CDR1 reads MNHEY; CDR2 reads SVGAGI. This CDR3 comprises 12 residues. V was clipped by 2 bases and J by 5 bases, with 7 bases between them. DNA for the CDR3: TGTGCCAGCAGTTACCCCCCGGACGAGCAGTACTTC. It translates to CASSYPPDEQYF.

This sequence joins TRBV6-2 or TRBV6-3 and TRBJ2-5; 8 bases map to TRBD1. V shed 2 bases and J 5 bases; nucleotides not matched to a gene: 10. CDR3 size: 16 residues. Germline assignment: CDR1 MNHEY and CDR2 SVGEGT. The chain's CDR3 is CASSYAGTGRPETQYF. The CDR3 nucleotides read TGTGCCAGCAGTTACGCCGGGACAGGCCGCCCGGAGACCCAGTACTTC.

The chain carries TRBV27 and TRBJ2-4; TRBD1 matches at 7 bases. Germline values: CDR1 MNHEY, CDR2 SMNVEV (reference sequence). The CDR3 consists of 18 residues. With 10 bases clipped from V and 0 bases from J, the junction kept 18 bases outside the gene matches. CDR3 coding DNA: TGTGCCATCCAGGACAGGCACCACGTAAGCCTAGCCAAAAACATTCAGTACTTC. Translation: CAIQDRHHVSLAKNIQYF.

The chain recombines TRBV12-5 with TRBJ1-1; TRBD1 agrees at 9 bases. This CDR3 has 14 residues. Germline CDR1 reads LGHNT; CDR2 reads FRNRAP. After removal of 2 bases from V and 11 bases from J, the junction contained 9 bases not matched to a gene. The CDR3 nucleotides are TGTGCTAGTGGTTTGTCGGACAGGGGTGGAGGGGCTTTCTTT. Amino acid sequence: CASGLSDRGGGAFF. Combining the CDR3 with reference TRBV12-5 and TRBJ1-1 gives the whole variable domain DARVTQTPRHKVTEMGQEVTMRCQPILGHNTVFWYRQTMMQGLELLAYFRNRAPLDDSGMPKDRFSAEMPDATLATLKIQPSEPRDSAVYFCASGLSDRGGGAFFGQGTRLTVV.

This chain joins TRBV7-9 and TRBJ1-1; D is uncertain. V lost 1 base, J lost 7 bases, and 10 bases lay in between. The germline V gene encodes CDR1 SEHNR and CDR2 FQNEAQ (reference sequence). The CDR3 runs 13 residues. The CDR3 DNA follows: TGTGCCAGCAGCTTAGGATTCTCAGTTGAAGCTTTCTTT. Translation gives CASSLGFSVEAFF.

The chain joins TRBV27 to TRBJ2-7; TRBD1 matches 8 bases. The V gene end was trimmed by 4 bases and the J gene end by 7 bases; junction bases not matched to a gene: 6. The CDR3 loop spans 13 amino acids. Germline V gives CDR1 MNHEY, CDR2 SMNVEV (reference sequence). CDR3 sequence (DNA): TGTGCCAGCAGTTGGCAGGGGGCAAGGGAGCAGTACTTC. This encodes CASSWQGAREQYF.

CDR3 in amino acids: CASSDRRDYSNQPQHF. CDR3 sequence (DNA): TGTGCCAGCAGTGACCGCCGGGACTATAGCAATCAGCCCCAGCATTTT. This rearrangement joins TRBV2 to TRBJ1-5; possible D gene TRBD1, 5 bases. The CDR3 sequence is 16 residues long. V was cut by 3 bases and J by 0 bases, with 12 bases left in between. From germline, CDR1 is SNHLY and CDR2 FYNNEI.

The chain has TRBV29-1 and TRBJ2-3; D might be TRBD1 (5 bases). The CDR3 is 12 residues long. Germline V gene data show CDR1 as SQVTM and CDR2 as ANQGSEA. Trimming pared 7 bases from V and 4 bases from J, leaving 12 bases between. The CDR3 DNA follows: TGCAGCGAAATCAGGGTTGCAGATACGCAGTATTTT. Encoded protein: CSEIRVADTQYF.

The chain uses TRBV7-2 and TRBJ2-3; 15 bases line up with TRBD2. The germline V gene has CDR1 SGHTA and CDR2 FQGNSA. The ends lost 1 base at V and 14 bases at J; junction bases unmatched: 4. This CDR3 has 14 residues. CDR3 sequence reads: CASSLGTSGGAPYF. The CDR3 DNA is TGTGCCAGCAGCTTAGGGACTAGCGGGGGGGCCCCGTATTTT. Looking up the rest from reference TRBV7-2 and TRBJ2-3 gives the full variable domain: GAGVSQSPSNKVTEKGKDVELRCDPISGHTALYWYRQSLGQGLEFLIYFQGNSAPDKSGLPSDRFSAERTGGSVSTLTIQRTQQEDSAVYLCASSLGTSGGAPYFGPGTRLTVL.

The gene calls are TRBV6-6 and TRBJ1-2, with D maybe TRBD1 (5 bases). Germline V CDR1 and CDR2: MNHNY, SVGAGI (reference sequence). Between the trimmed V and J ends, which lost 6 bases and 4 bases, there was a span of 15 bases. The CDR3 loop spans 14 amino acids. This CDR3 reads CASRNGDSLYGYTF. In DNA form, the CDR3 reads TGTGCCAGCAGAAACGGAGACAGCCTCTATGGCTACACCTTC.